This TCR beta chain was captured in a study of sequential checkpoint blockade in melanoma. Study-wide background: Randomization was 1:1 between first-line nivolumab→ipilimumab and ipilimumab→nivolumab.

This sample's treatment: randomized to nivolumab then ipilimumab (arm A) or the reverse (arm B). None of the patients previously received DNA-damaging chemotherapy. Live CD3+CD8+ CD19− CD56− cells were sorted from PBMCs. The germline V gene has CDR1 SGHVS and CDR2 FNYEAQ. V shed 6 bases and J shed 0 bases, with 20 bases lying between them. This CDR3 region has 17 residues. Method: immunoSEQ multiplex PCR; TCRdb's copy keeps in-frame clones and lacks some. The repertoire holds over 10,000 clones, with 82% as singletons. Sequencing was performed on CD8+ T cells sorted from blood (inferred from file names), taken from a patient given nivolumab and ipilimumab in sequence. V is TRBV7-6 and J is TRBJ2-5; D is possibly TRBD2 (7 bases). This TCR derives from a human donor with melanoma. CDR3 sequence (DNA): TGTGCCAGCAGTCTTAACCGGGGGGCCACGAACCAAGAGACCCAGTACTTC. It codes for CASSLNRGATNQETQYF.